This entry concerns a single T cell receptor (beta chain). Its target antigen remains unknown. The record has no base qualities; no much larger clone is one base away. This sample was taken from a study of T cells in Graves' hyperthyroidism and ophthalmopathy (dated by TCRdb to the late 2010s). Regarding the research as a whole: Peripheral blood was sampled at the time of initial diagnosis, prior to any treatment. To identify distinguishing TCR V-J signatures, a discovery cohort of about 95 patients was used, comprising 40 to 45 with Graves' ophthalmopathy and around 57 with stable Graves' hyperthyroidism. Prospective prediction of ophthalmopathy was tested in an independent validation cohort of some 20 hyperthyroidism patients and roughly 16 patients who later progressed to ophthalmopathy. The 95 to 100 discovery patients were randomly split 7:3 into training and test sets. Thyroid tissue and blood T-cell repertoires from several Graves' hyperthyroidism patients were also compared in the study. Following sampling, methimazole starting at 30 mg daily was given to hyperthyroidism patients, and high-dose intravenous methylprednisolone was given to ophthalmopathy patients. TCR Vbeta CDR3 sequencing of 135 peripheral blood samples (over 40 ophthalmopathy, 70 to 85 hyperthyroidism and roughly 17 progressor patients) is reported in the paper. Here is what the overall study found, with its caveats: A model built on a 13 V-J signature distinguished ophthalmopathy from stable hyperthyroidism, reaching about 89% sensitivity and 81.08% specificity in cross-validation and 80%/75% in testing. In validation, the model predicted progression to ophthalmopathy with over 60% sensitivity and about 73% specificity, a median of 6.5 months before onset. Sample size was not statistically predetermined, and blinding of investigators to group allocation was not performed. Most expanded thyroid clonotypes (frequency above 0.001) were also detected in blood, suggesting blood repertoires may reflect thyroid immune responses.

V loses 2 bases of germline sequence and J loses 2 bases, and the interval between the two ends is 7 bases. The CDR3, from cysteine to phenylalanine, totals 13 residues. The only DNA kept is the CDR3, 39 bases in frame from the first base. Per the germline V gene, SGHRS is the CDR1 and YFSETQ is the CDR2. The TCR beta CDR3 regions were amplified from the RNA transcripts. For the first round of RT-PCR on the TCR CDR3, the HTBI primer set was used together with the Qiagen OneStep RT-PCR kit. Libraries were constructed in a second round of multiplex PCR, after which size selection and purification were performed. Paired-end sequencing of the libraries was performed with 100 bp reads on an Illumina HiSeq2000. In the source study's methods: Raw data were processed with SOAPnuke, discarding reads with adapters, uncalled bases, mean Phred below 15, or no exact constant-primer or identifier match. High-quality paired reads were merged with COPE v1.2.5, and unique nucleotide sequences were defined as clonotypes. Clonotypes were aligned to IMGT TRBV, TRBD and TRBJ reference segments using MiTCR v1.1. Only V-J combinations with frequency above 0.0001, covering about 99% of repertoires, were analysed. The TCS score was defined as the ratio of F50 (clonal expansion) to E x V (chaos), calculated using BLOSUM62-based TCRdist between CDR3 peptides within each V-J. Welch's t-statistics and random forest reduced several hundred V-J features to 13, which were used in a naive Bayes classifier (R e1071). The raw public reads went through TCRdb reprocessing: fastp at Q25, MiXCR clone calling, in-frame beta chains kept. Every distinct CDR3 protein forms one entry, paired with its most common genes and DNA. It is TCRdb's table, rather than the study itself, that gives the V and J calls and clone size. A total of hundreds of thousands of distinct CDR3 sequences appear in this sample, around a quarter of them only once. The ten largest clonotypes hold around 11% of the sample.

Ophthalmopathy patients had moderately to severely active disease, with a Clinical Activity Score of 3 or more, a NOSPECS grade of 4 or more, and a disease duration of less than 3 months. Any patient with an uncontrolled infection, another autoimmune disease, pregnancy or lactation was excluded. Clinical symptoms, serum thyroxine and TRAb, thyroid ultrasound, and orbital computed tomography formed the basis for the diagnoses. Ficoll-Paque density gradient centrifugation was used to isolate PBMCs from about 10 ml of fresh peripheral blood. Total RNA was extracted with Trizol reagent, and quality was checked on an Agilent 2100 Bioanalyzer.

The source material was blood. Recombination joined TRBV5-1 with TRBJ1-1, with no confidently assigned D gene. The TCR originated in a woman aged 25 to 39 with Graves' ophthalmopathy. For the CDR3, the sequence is CASSFRHNTEAFF. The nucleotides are TGCGCCAGCAGCTTTAGACACAACACTGAAGCTTTCTTT.